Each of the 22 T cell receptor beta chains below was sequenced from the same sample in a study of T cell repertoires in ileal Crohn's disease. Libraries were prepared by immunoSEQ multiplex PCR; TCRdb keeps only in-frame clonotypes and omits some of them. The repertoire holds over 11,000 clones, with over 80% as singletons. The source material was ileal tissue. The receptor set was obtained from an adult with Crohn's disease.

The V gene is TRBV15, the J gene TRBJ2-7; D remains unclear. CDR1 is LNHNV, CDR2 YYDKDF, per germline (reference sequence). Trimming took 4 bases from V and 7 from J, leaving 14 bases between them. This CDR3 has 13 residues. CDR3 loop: CATSKAPAREQYF. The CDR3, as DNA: TGTGCCACCAGCAAGGCTCCAGCTAGGGAGCAGTACTTC.

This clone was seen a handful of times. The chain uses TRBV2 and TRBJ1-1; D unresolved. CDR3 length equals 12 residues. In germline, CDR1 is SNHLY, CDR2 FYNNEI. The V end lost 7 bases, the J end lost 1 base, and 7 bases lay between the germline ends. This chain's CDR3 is CASMTKNTEAFF. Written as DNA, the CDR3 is TGTGCCAGCATGACAAAGAACACTGAAGCTTTCTTT.

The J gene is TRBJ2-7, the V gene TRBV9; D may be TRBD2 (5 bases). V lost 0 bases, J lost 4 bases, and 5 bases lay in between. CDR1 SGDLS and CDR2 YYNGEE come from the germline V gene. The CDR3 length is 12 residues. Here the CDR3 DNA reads TGTGCCAGCAGCGTAGGAGGGTACGAGCAGTACTTC. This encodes CASSVGGYEQYF.

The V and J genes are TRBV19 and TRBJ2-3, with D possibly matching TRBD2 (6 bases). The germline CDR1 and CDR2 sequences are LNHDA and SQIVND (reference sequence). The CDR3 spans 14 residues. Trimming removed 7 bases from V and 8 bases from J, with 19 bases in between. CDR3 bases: TGTGCCAGTAAAGGGGAGACTAGTGCGGGTACGCAGTATTTT. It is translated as CASKGETSAGTQYF.

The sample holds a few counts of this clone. The CDR3 loop reads CASRILAGVTEQYF. In DNA, the CDR3 is TGTGCCAGCAGGATACTAGCGGGAGTAACTGAGCAGTACTTC. V is TRBV5-6 and J is TRBJ2-7, with 11 bases matching TRBD2. With V trimmed by 5 bases and J by 7 bases, 8 bases remained unmatched. The germline gives CDR1 SGHDT, CDR2 YYEEEE. This CDR3 is built from 14 residues.

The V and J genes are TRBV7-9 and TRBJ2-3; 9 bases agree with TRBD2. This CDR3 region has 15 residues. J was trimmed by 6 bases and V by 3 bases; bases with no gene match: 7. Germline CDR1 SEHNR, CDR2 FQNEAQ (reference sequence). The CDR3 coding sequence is TGTGCCAGCAGCTTCGTGGGACTAGCAGGGGATACGCAGTATTTT. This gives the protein CASSFVGLAGDTQYF.

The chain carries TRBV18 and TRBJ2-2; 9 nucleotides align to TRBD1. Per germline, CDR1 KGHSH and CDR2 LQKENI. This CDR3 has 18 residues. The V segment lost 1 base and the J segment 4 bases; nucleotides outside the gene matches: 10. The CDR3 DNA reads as TGTGCCAGCTCACCACTCATGGGAGGACAGGGGACCACCGGGGAGCTGTTTTTT. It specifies CASSPLMGGQGTTGELFF.

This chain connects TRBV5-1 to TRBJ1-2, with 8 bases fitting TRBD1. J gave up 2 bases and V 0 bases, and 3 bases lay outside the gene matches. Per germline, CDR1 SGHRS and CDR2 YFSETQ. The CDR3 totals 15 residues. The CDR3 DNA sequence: TGCGCCAGCAGCTTGGACAGGGGGGCCAACTATGGCTACACCTTC. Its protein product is CASSLDRGANYGYTF.

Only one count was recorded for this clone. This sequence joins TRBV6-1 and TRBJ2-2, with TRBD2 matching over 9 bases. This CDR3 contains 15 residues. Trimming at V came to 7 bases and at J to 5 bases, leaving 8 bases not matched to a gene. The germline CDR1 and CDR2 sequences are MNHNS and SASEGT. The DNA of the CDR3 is TGTGCCAGCAACGCGGGAAGCGGGAGGACCGGGGAGCTGTTTTTT. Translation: CASNAGSGRTGELFF.

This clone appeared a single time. CDR3 residues: CASSVAAGGSYEQYF. CDR3 DNA sequence: TGTGCCAGCAGCGTAGCTGCAGGGGGCTCCTACGAGCAGTACTTC. The chain employs TRBV9 and TRBJ2-7, with 7 nucleotides matching TRBD1. Germline CDR1 SGDLS, CDR2 YYNGEE. This CDR3 region has 15 residues. Germline trimming cut 0 bases from V and 0 bases from J; bases unmatched to any gene: 3.

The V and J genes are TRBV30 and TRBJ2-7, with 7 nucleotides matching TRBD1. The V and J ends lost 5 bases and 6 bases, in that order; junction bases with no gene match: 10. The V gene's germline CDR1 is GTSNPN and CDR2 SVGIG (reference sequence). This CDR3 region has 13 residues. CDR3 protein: CAWGSWPGGEQYF. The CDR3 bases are TGTGCCTGGGGGTCGTGGCCAGGGGGCGAGCAGTACTTC.

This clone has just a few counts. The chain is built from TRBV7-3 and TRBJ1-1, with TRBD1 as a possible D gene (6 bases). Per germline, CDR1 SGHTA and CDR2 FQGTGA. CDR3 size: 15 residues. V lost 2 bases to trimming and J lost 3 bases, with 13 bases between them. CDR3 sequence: CASSLEGGGHTEAFF. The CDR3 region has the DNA TGTGCCAGCAGCTTAGAAGGCGGGGGCCACACTGAAGCTTTCTTT.

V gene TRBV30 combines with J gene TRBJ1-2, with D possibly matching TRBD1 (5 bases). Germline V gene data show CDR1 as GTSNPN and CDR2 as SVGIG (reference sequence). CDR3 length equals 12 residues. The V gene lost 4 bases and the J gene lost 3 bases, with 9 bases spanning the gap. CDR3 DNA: TGTGCCTGGATGCAGGGTCACTATGGCTACACCTTC. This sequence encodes CAWMQGHYGYTF.

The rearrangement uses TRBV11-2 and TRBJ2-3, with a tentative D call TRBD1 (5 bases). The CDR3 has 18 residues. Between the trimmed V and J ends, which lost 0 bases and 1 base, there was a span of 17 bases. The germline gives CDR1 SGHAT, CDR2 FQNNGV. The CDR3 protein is CASSLDVLRGAGTDTQYF. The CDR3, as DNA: TGTGCCAGCAGCTTAGATGTATTAAGGGGCGCTGGCACAGATACGCAGTATTTT. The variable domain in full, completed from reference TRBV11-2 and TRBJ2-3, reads EAGVAQSPRYKIIEKRQSVAFWCNPISGHATLYWYQQILGQGPKLLIQFQNNGVVDDSQLPKDRFSAERLKGVDSTLKIQPAKLEDSAVYLCASSLDVLRGAGTDTQYFGPGTRLTVL.

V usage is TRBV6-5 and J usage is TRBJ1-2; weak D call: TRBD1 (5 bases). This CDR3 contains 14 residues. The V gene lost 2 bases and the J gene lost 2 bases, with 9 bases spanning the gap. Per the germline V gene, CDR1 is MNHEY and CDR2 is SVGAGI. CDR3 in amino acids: CASSYRPGNYGYTF. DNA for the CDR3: TGTGCCAGCAGTTACCGTCCAGGGAACTATGGCTACACCTTC.

As DNA, the CDR3 is TGTGCCAGCAGCTTAGTAGGGAGCTCCTACAATGAGCAGTTCTTC. Translating it yields CASSLVGSSYNEQFF. The chain uses TRBV11-2 and TRBJ2-1; weak D call: TRBD2 (5 bases). Trimming shortened V by 1 base and J by 0 bases, and 7 bases separated the two germline ends. The CDR3 consists of 15 residues. The V gene's germline CDR1 is SGHAT and CDR2 FQNNGV.

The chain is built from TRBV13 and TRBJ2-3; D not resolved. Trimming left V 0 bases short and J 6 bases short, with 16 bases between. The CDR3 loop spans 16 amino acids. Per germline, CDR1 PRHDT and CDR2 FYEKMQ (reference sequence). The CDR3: CASSLGLASFSDTQYF. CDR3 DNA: TGTGCCAGCAGCTTAGGGCTGGCCTCCTTCTCCGATACGCAGTATTTT. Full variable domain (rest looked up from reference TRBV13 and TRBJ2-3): AAGVIQSPRHLIKEKRETATLKCYPIPRHDTVYWYQQGPGQDPQFLISFYEKMQSDKGSIPDRFSAQQFSDYHSELNMSSLELGDSALYFCASSLGLASFSDTQYFGPGTRLTVL.

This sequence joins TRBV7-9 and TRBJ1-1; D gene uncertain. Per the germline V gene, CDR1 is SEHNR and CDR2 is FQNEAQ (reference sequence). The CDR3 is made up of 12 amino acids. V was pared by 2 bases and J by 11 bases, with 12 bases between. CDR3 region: CASSLLADMAFF. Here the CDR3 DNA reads TGTGCCAGCAGCTTACTTGCAGACATGGCTTTCTTT.

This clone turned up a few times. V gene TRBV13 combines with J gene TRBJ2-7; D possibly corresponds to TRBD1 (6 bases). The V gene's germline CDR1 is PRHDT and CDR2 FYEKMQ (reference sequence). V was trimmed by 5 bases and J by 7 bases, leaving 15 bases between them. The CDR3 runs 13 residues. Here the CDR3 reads CASSGSGVREQYF. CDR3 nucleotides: TGTGCCAGCAGCGGCTCAGGGGTGAGGGAGCAGTACTTC.

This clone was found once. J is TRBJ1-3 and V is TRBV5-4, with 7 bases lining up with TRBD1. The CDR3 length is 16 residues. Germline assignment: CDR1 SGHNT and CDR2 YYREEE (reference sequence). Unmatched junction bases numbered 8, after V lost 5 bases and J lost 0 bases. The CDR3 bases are TGTGCCAGCAGTCCTAATAGGACAGGCTCTGGAAACACCATATATTTT. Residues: CASSPNRTGSGNTIYF.

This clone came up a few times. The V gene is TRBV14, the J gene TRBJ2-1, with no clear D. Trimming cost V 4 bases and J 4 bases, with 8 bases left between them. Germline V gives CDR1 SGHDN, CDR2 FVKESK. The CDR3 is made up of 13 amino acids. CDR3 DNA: TGTGCCAGCAGCCCCCACAGTTACAATGAGCAGTTCTTC. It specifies CASSPHSYNEQFF.

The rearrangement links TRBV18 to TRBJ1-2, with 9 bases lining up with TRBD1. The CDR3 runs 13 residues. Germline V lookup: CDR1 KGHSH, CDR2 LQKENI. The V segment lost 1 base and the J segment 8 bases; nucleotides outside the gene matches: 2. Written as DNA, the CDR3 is TGTGCCAGCTCACCACGGGACAGGGAAGGCTACACCTTC. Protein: CASSPRDREGYTF.